This T cell receptor (beta chain) was recorded in a study of OX40 agonist ivuxolimab in advanced cancers. Produced via immunoSEQ multiplex PCR; TCRdb's table is partial and in-frame only. The sample shows 20,000 or so clones, about 86% of them seen only once. From germline, CDR1 is LNHDA and CDR2 SQIVND (reference sequence). The germline V and J ends were trimmed by 4 bases and 8 bases, with 15 bases remaining between them. This CDR3 has 14 amino acids. The V call is TRBV19, the J call TRBJ2-1; possibly TRBD2 for D (6 bases). The sequence was collected from an adult with an advanced solid tumor such as melanoma, head and neck, liver or kidney cancer. The material was CD4+ or CD8+ T cells sorted from blood, obtained in a trial of the OX40 agonist ivuxolimab. The CDR3 region has the DNA TGTGCCAGTAGTACCCCGGAGGGTCGGCATGAGCAGTTCTTC. Amino acids: CASSTPEGRHEQFF.